The subject of this entry is one T cell receptor (beta chain). Its matching antigen is unknown. Random hexamers were used to reverse transcribe the RNA input (about 0.5 to 1 ug). Amplification of the TCR beta CDR3 was carried out by immunoSEQ multiplex PCR, which spanned a total of 54 Vbeta and 13 Jbeta segments. TCRdb recomputed calls from the immunoSEQ multiplex PCR reads with MiXCR, one row per CDR3 protein. The repertoire holds 70,000 to 95,000 distinct CDR3 sequences, with 94% as singletons. The CDR3 is 13 residues long. The V and J ends lost 3 bases and 5 bases, in that order; junction bases with no gene match: 4. CDR1 and CDR2 (germline): SGHTS, YDEGEE. The data derive from a study of CD8 T cells in Susac syndrome. Study in general: The sequenced Susac syndrome patients comprised 5 or 6 with active disease and roughly eight in remission.

Study results and caveats: The study admitted that it had a relatively small number of individuals in its TCR sequencing and HLA analysis.

The sequence was collected from a human donor with Susac syndrome. The sample comprised CD8+ T cells from PBMCs. This sequence joins TRBV5-8 and TRBJ2-7, with 8 bases matching TRBD2. In nucleotides, the CDR3 is TGTGCCAGCAGCTCGGGGGGGCGCGACGAGCAGTACTTC. Translating it yields CASSSGGRDEQYF.